The rows below give T cell receptor beta chains drawn from one sample of a study of cytomegalovirus exposure and HLA in healthy donors. This table comes from immunoSEQ multiplex PCR, and its TCRdb copy is limited to in-frame clones, with some not included. This sample has some 170,000 clones; about 75% occur once, and the top ten carry approximately 4.4%. The material sequenced was PBMCs. All receptors come from a man aged 18 to 35 in good health and CMV-seropositive. Both conserved end residues are part of each CDR3. The D gene is left open where the match is weak. Clone size, where shown, is once, few, many, or a class for clones that have expanded.

d_gene	v_gene	abundance	j_gene	CDR3nt	CDR3aa
TRBD2	TRBV7-7	.	TRBJ2-5	TGTGCTAGCAGCTTCGGGACTAGCGGAGAGACCCAGTACTTC	CASSFGTSGETQYF
.	TRBV6-6	.	TRBJ1-1	TGTGCCAGCAGTTACCGGGACATAAACACTGAAGCTTTCTTT	CASSYRDINTEAFF
TRBD1	TRBV28	.	TRBJ1-1	TGTGCCAGCAGTCCCCATGGACAGGGCCACGCGAACACTGAAGCTTTCTTT	CASSPHGQGHANTEAFF
.	TRBV5-4	.	TRBJ1-2	TGTGCCAGCAGCTTAGAGAACAGAGAGGGCTACACCTTC	CASSLENREGYTF
.	TRBV7-2	.	TRBJ1-2	TGTGCCAGCAGCTTAGGTCAGGTGGCAGGGGCGCAAGGTCGGGGCTACACCTTC	CASSLGQVAGAQGRGYTF
TRBD2	TRBV6-1	.	TRBJ2-1	TGTGCCAGCAGTGGACTAGCGGGAGATGAGCAGTTCTTC	CASSGLAGDEQFF
TRBD1	TRBV5-1	.	TRBJ2-5	TGCGCCAGCAGCTTGGGACAGGGGGCGCGGGAGACCCAGTACTTC	CASSLGQGARETQYF
.	TRBV2	.	TRBJ2-1	TGTGCCAGCAGTGAACGGCCTAGCAGTGAGCAGTTCTTC	CASSERPSSEQFF
TRBD1	TRBV30	.	TRBJ1-2	TGTGCCTGGAATCGGAACCAGGGGGCCGATGGCTACACCTTC	CAWNRNQGADGYTF
.	TRBV30	.	TRBJ1-3	TGTGCCTGGGGCCGGGTGAGCTCTGGAAACACCATATATTTT	CAWGRVSSGNTIYF
TRBD2	TRBV30	.	TRBJ2-5	TGTGCCTGGAGTGGTAGGATCATGGCTAGCGGGGGCGGAAGGGAGACCCAGTACTTC	CAWSGRIMASGGGRETQYF
.	TRBV7-7	.	TRBJ2-3	TGTGCTAGCAGCTTAGCTCCCTTGGGGGGAGTGGCAGATACGCAGTATTTT	CASSLAPLGGVADTQYF
.	TRBV28	.	TRBJ1-2	TGTGCCAGCAGCACAAACTATGGCTACACCTTC	CASSTNYGYTF
.	TRBV11-3	.	TRBJ2-5	TGTGCCAGCAGCTTAGCGGCGGGTCAAGAGACCCAGTACTTC	CASSLAAGQETQYF
.	TRBV12-5	.	TRBJ1-4	TGTGCTAGGGTTGGGCCCGCTAATGAAAAACTGTTTTTT	CARVGPANEKLFF
TRBD1	TRBV2	.	TRBJ1-2	TGTGCCAGCAGTGGGGAGACAGGGCGCAACTATGGCTACACCTTC	CASSGETGRNYGYTF
TRBD2	TRBV7-2	.	TRBJ2-1	TGTGCCAGCAGCTTATCCGGGAGGGGCAATGAGCAGTTCTTC	CASSLSGRGNEQFF
TRBD1	TRBV6-6	.	TRBJ1-2	TGTGCCAGCAGTTACGGGACAGACTATGGCTACACCTTC	CASSYGTDYGYTF
TRBD2	TRBV5-4	.	TRBJ2-5	TGTGCCAGCAGTCGTTGGGGGGGGAAGGAGACCCAGTACTTC	CASSRWGGKETQYF
.	TRBV30	.	TRBJ2-2	TGTGCCTGGAGGTCAGGGGAGTGGTACACCGGGGAGCTGTTTTTT	CAWRSGEWYTGELFF
.	TRBV2	few	TRBJ1-2	TGTGCCAGCAGTGATTTTGGCGGGACCTACTACACCTTC	CASSDFGGTYYTF
TRBD1	TRBV2	.	TRBJ1-3	TGTGCCAGCAGCGATCCGGGACAGGGGGCTGGCGACACCATATATTTT	CASSDPGQGAGDTIYF
.	TRBV7-8	.	TRBJ1-1	TGTGCCAGCAGCTCGACGATGTTCGATCCGGGGAGCACTGAAGCTTTCTTT	CASSSTMFDPGSTEAFF
.	TRBV6-5	.	TRBJ1-2	TGTGCCAGCAGTTCCGCGGGAACTGGGATTAGGAGCTACACCTTC	CASSSAGTGIRSYTF
.	TRBV6-6	few	TRBJ2-1	TGTGCCAGCAACCTCGACAGGAACCCCTACAATGAGCAGTTCTTC	CASNLDRNPYNEQFF
.	TRBV28	.	TRBJ1-2	TGTGCCAGCACCCCCCTGTCGGGCAGGGCTAACTATGGCTACACCTTC	CASTPLSGRANYGYTF
.	TRBV11-3	.	TRBJ1-5	TGTGCCAGCAGCTTAGGGGGGGGATACGGGTCCAATCAGCCCCAGCATTTT	CASSLGGGYGSNQPQHF
TRBD1	TRBV6-5	few	TRBJ1-3	TGTGCCAGCAGACCGGGACAGACGGAGACCATATATTTT	CASRPGQTETIYF
TRBD1	TRBV6-6	.	TRBJ1-1	TGTGCCAGCACCCCGGGACAGTCCAGGGCTGAAGCTTTCTTT	CASTPGQSRAEAFF
.	TRBV6-1	.	TRBJ2-1	TGTGCCAGCAGTTCCCGACAGTACAATGAGCAGTTCTTC	CASSSRQYNEQFF
.	TRBV28	.	TRBJ1-1	TGTGCCAGCACTGTATGGGGCAGGGGCGACGGTGAAGCTTTCTTT	CASTVWGRGDGEAFF
TRBD1	TRBV5-8	.	TRBJ2-1	TGTGCCAGCAGCCGAGGACAGGGTAACCACAATGAGCAGTTCTTC	CASSRGQGNHNEQFF
TRBD1	TRBV2	.	TRBJ1-1	TGTGCCAGCAGTGAAGCGCTAGGGGGCCCACGGCGCACTGAAGCTTTCTTT	CASSEALGGPRRTEAFF
.	TRBV30	.	TRBJ2-3	TGTGCCTGGAGCTCCGTCGCAGATACGCAGTATTTT	CAWSSVADTQYF
.	TRBV12-1	.	TRBJ2-3	TGTGCCAGCAGCTTTGGCCCCAGGGGGCGTAGCACAGATACGCAGTATTTT	CASSFGPRGRSTDTQYF
TRBD1	TRBV4-2	.	TRBJ1-2	TGTGCCAGCAGCTCAAGCGTGAGTGAGGGACAGATGTATGGCTACACCTTC	CASSSSVSEGQMYGYTF
.	TRBV6-5	few	TRBJ2-3	TGTGCCAGCAGCCGCAGTTTGGCAGATACGCAGTATTTT	CASSRSLADTQYF
TRBD1	TRBV15	.	TRBJ2-1	TGTGCCACCACCAGGGACAGGGGATCCTACAATGAGCAGTTCTTC	CATTRDRGSYNEQFF
.	TRBV11-2	few	TRBJ1-5	TGTGCCAGCAGCTTTCAGAGGGATCAGCCCCAGCATTTT	CASSFQRDQPQHF
TRBD2	TRBV19	.	TRBJ2-3	TGTGCCAGTAGTATGCCGGGGACTAGCGGACCCACAGATACGCAGTATTTT	CASSMPGTSGPTDTQYF
TRBD2	TRBV9	.	TRBJ2-2	TGTGCCAGCAGCGTTATAGCGGGAGGTGCCGGGGAGCTGTTTTTT	CASSVIAGGAGELFF
TRBD1	TRBV6-6	.	TRBJ1-1	TGTGCCAGCAGAGGGACAGGGTCTAACACTGAAGCTTTCTTT	CASRGTGSNTEAFF
TRBD1	TRBV28	.	TRBJ1-5	TGTGCCAGCAGTTCCGGGACAGGGTTGAGTCAGCCCCAGCATTTT	CASSSGTGLSQPQHF
.	TRBV4-1	.	TRBJ2-3	TGCGCCAGCAGCCTCTCAACGTGGGCGTCTACGCAGTATTTT	CASSLSTWASTQYF
.	TRBV19	.	TRBJ1-1	TGTGCCACTACCGTCACGGGGGGCACTGAAGCTTTCTTT	CATTVTGGTEAFF
TRBD1	TRBV10-3	.	TRBJ2-6	TGTGCCATCAGTATTACAGGGGAGCGGTCTGGGGCCAACGTCCTGACTTTC	CAISITGERSGANVLTF
TRBD2	TRBV5-6	few	TRBJ2-5	TGTGCCAGCACCCCATTGGGGGGGGCTAGCGGGGGGGAAGAGACCCAGTACTTC	CASTPLGGASGGEETQYF
.	TRBV29-1	.	TRBJ2-3	TGCAGCGTTGCAGGGGCAGATACGCAGTATTTT	CSVAGADTQYF
.	TRBV18	.	TRBJ1-1	TGTGCCAGCTCCCCCTCCCGGGGGATGAACACTGAAGCTTTCTTT	CASSPSRGMNTEAFF
.	TRBV6-1	.	TRBJ1-1	TGTGCCAGCAGTGTTTCCCGGCGGGGAACTGAAGCTTTCTTT	CASSVSRRGTEAFF
.	TRBV6-5	.	TRBJ1-1	TGTGCCAGCAGTTACGGGTTCAGGGACACTGAAGCTTTCTTT	CASSYGFRDTEAFF
.	TRBV5-1	.	TRBJ2-2	TGCGCCAGCAGCTTGTCCAGGCTCACCGGGGAGCTGTTTTTT	CASSLSRLTGELFF
.	TRBV1	.	TRBJ1-2	TGCACCAGCAGCCAAGAGAAGGAGGGCGGCAGATACTATGGCTACACCTTC	CTSSQEKEGGRYYGYTF
.	TRBV6-1	.	TRBJ2-4	TGTGCCAGCAGTGAAGGGTGGGGGGACATTCAGTACTTC	CASSEGWGDIQYF
.	TRBV10-2	.	TRBJ2-3	TGCGCCAGCAGGACCCCCTACGGGGCAGATACGCAGTATTTT	CASRTPYGADTQYF
.	TRBV5-4	.	TRBJ2-5	TGTGCCAGCAGCAGTCGGGAGCTGGAGACCCAGTACTTC	CASSSRELETQYF
.	TRBV7-9	.	TRBJ2-1	TGTGCCAGCAGCTTACTGACAGTATCGGATTACAATGAGCAGTTCTTC	CASSLLTVSDYNEQFF
TRBD1	TRBV6-5	.	TRBJ1-1	TGTGCCAGCAGCCTTCAGGGGGCCTCTGAAGCTTTCTTT	CASSLQGASEAFF
.	TRBV19	few	TRBJ2-2	TGTGCCAGTAGTCTTGGGACATCGAACACCGGGGAGCTGTTTTTT	CASSLGTSNTGELFF
.	TRBV7-9	.	TRBJ2-5	TGTGCCAGCAGCTTGAGGCAGCAAGAGACCCAGTACTTC	CASSLRQQETQYF